This T cell receptor beta chain was observed in a study of radiotherapy plus CTLA-4 blockade in lung cancer. In chemo-refractory metastatic non-small-cell lung cancer, patients got ipilimumab CTLA-4 blockade together with focal radiation. Study conclusions and caveats: Expansion of tumor-derived TCR clones was observed in blood after radiotherapy plus ipilimumab.

The V and J ends lost 3 bases and 4 bases respectively, with 13 bases between them. Germline V lookup: CDR1 GTSNPN, CDR2 SVGIG (reference sequence). CDR3 length equals 13 residues. Sequenced by immunoSEQ multiplex PCR; TCRdb stores in-frame clones only, minus some. The sample records fewer than 150,000 clones, about four fifths being singletons. Regarding this clone: Its matching antigen is unknown.

The sequence was obtained from a human donor with non-small cell lung cancer who had a partial response to radiotherapy plus ipilimumab. The J gene is TRBJ2-7, the V gene TRBV30, with D possibly matching TRBD1 (5 bases). The specimen comprised peripheral blood, sampled from a patient treated with radiotherapy plus ipilimumab. CDR3: CAWSRRGLYEQYF. The CDR3 DNA follows: TGTGCCTGGAGCCGAAGGGGTCTTTACGAGCAGTACTTC.